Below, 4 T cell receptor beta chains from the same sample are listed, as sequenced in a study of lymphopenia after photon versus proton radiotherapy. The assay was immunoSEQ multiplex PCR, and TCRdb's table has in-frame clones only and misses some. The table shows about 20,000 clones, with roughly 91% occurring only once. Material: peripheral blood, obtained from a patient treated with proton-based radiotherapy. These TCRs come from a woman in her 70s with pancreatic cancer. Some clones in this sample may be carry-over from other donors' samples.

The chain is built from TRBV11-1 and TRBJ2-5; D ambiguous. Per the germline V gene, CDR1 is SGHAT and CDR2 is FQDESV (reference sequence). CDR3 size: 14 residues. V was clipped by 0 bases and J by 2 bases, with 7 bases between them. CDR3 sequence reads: CASSLAGPQETQYF. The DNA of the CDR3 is TGTGCCAGCAGCTTAGCAGGACCACAAGAGACCCAGTACTTC.

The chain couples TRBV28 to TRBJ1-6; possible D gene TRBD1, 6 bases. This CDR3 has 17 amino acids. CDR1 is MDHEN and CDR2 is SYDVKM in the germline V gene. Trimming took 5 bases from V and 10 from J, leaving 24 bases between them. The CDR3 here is CASSPHSTGGRGSPLHF. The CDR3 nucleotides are TGTGCCAGCAGTCCCCACTCGACAGGAGGGAGGGGATCACCCCTCCACTTT.

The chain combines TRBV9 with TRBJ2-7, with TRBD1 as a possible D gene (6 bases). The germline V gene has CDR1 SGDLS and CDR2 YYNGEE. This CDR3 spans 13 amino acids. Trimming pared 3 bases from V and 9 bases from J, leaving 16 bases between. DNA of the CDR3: TGTGCCAGCAGCGAGGGGGACGAAAGCAGGCAGTACTTC. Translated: CASSEGDESRQYF.

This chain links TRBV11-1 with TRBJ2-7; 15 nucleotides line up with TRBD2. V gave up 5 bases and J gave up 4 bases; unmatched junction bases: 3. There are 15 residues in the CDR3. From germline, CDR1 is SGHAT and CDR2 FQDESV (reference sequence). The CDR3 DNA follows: TGTGCCAGCAGCCCGGGGACTAGCGGGAGGTACGAGCAGTACTTC. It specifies CASSPGTSGRYEQYF.